Following are 2 T cell receptor beta chains from one sample sequenced in a study of T cells in Graves' hyperthyroidism and ophthalmopathy. The source material, RNA transcripts, was used to amplify TCR beta CDR3 regions. Initially, a first-round RT-PCR of the TCR CDR3 employed the HTBI primer set. One entry per CDR3 protein, called by TCRdb with MiXCR from the multiplex PCR reads. The repertoire holds some 770,000 distinct CDR3 sequences, with 15% to 20% as singletons. The specimen was blood. The receptors here all came from a man aged 18 to 30 with Graves' hyperthyroidism.

There are many counts of this clonotype. The chain couples TRBV12-3 or TRBV12-4 to TRBJ1-5; possible D gene TRBD1, 5 bases. This CDR3 comprises 13 residues. Trimming left V 5 bases short and J 6 bases short, with 11 bases between. The CDR3 sequence: CASSRGEGQPQHF. The CDR3 nucleotides read TGTGCCAGCAGTAGGGGAGAGGGTCAGCCCCAGCATTTT.

This rearrangement joins TRBV7-2 to TRBJ2-7; 7 bases are a match to TRBD2. This CDR3 has 16 amino acids. The V segment lost 1 base and the J segment 2 bases; nucleotides outside the gene matches: 8. Germline V gene lookup returns CDR1 SGHTA and CDR2 FQGNSA. The CDR3 nucleotides are TGTGCCAGCAGCTTAGATTTGTCTAGCGGCACCTACGAGCAGTACTTC. Translated: CASSLDLSSGTYEQYF.